Presented here are 17 T cell receptor beta chains from one specimen sequenced in a study of Ad26.COV2.S vaccination and SARS-CoV-2 variants. The sample's treatment: 15 to 20 received Ad26.COV2.S at low or high dose, single or two shots; 5 received placebo; per-sample allocation not given. It was on day 63 after the first vaccine or placebo injection that samples were taken. Data came from immunoSEQ multiplex PCR; TCRdb stores just in-frame clones and leaves some out. The sample holds around 300,000 clones, less than 90% seen once. This material consisted of peripheral blood, taken in a trial of Ad26.COV2.S vaccine versus placebo. These receptors came from a person between 18 and 60 years old who received the Ad26.COV2.S COVID-19 vaccine or a placebo.

This chain links TRBV4-2 with TRBJ2-1; maybe TRBD2 (5 bases). The V and J ends lost 1 base and 0 bases respectively, with 10 bases between them. CDR1 and CDR2 (germline): LGHNA, YNFKEQ. The CDR3 extends over 16 amino acids. Written as DNA, the CDR3 is TGTGCCAGCAGCCAAGTTCAGAGGGACTCCTACAATGAGCAGTTCTTC. Translated: CASSQVQRDSYNEQFF.

V gene TRBV10-1 combines with J gene TRBJ1-4, with D perhaps TRBD1 (5 bases). The CDR3 sequence is 14 residues long. Germline-derived CDR1 and CDR2 are WNHNN and SYGVQD (reference sequence). Between the trimmed V and J ends, which lost 7 bases and 3 bases, there was a span of 12 bases. CDR3 loop: CASNPGLPNEKLFF. The CDR3 nucleotides read TGCGCCAGCAATCCGGGACTCCCTAATGAAAAACTGTTTTTT.

J is TRBJ2-7 and V is TRBV5-4; D gene unclear. V gave up 0 bases and J gave up 2 bases, with 9 bases separating them. CDR1 is SGHNT, CDR2 YYREEE, per germline (reference sequence). The CDR3 is 14 amino acids. DNA of the CDR3: TGTGCCAGCAGCTTGGAGTTCACGGCCTACGAGCAGTACTTC. Its protein is CASSLEFTAYEQYF.

The chain uses TRBV5-1 and TRBJ2-2; no clear D. The CDR3 covers 15 residues. CDR1 SGHRS and CDR2 YFSETQ come from the germline V gene. V dropped 2 bases and J dropped 2 bases, with 10 bases sitting between them. The CDR3 bases are TGCGCCAGCAGCTTTGTAAGGGAAAACACCGGGGAGCTGTTTTTT. Translation: CASSFVRENTGELFF. Using reference TRBV5-1 and TRBJ2-2 for the parts outside the CDR3, the full variable domain is KAGVTQTPRYLIKTRGQQVTLSCSPISGHRSVSWYQQTPGQGLQFLFEYFSETQRNKGNFPGRFSGRQFSNSRSEMNVSTLELGDSALYLCASSFVRENTGELFFGEGSRLTVL.

The J gene is TRBJ2-1, the V gene TRBV25-1; 12 bases map to TRBD2. CDR1 is MGHDK, CDR2 SYGVNS, per germline. Germline trimming cut 4 bases from V and 8 bases from J; bases unmatched to any gene: 9. CDR3 length: 16 residues. In DNA form, the CDR3 reads TGTGCCAGCAGTGCCCGGACTAGCGGGATAACTGATGAGCAGTTCTTC. Its translation is CASSARTSGITDEQFF.

The gene calls are TRBV5-1 and TRBJ2-5; 7 bases fit TRBD1. Germline V gives CDR1 SGHRS, CDR2 YFSETQ. Germline trimming cut 8 bases from V and 2 bases from J; bases unmatched to any gene: 3. The CDR3 consists of 12 residues. The CDR3: CASSQGQETQYF. The CDR3 region has the DNA TGCGCCAGTTCACAGGGGCAAGAGACCCAGTACTTC.

V and J are TRBV28 and TRBJ2-1; TRBD2 matches at 13 bases. Per germline, CDR1 MDHEN and CDR2 SYDVKM. The CDR3 runs to 17 residues. V shed 6 bases and J 4 bases; nucleotides not matched to a gene: 9. CDR3 protein: CASRRTSGSPWYNEQFF. CDR3 nucleotides: TGTGCCAGCAGAAGGACTAGCGGGAGTCCGTGGTACAATGAGCAGTTCTTC.

This chain links TRBV6-2 or TRBV6-3 with TRBJ2-7, with TRBD2 matching 8 bases. J was trimmed by 2 bases and V by 6 bases; bases with no gene match: 15. The germline V gene encodes CDR1 MNHEY and CDR2 SVGEGT. The CDR3 totals 17 residues. CDR3 sequence (DNA): TGTGCCAGCAGCGCGAGGACGGGGGGGTGGAAGACCTACGAGCAGTACTTC. Translation gives CASSARTGGWKTYEQYF.

This clone has a single count. The V gene is TRBV10-3, the J gene TRBJ1-2; 9 positions agree with TRBD1. CDR1 is ENHRY, CDR2 SYGVKD, per germline. Trimming at V came to 6 bases and at J to 5 bases, leaving 13 bases not matched to a gene. The CDR3 has 16 amino acids. This chain's CDR3 is CAISPGQGGVWYGYTF. In DNA form, the CDR3 reads TGTGCCATCAGCCCGGGACAGGGAGGTGTTTGGTATGGCTACACCTTC.

This clone came up once. The V and J genes are TRBV28 and TRBJ2-5; 11 bases line up with TRBD2. The germline CDR1 and CDR2 sequences are MDHEN and SYDVKM. Trimming cost V 6 bases and J 4 bases; bases outside gene matches: 7. The CDR3 covers 15 residues. As DNA, the CDR3 is TGTGCCAGCAGGACTAGCGGGGACCGACCAGAGACCCAGTACTTC. This translates into CASRTSGDRPETQYF.

In its sample, this clone was seen a few times. The genes are TRBV7-3 and TRBJ2-7, with D unresolved. The CDR3 is made up of 13 amino acids. V was pared by 1 base and J by 5 bases, with 9 bases between. Per the germline V gene, CDR1 is SGHTA and CDR2 is FQGTGA. CDR3 nucleotides: TGTGCCAGCAGCTTAAGCGCGCGCGACGAGCAGTACTTC. Translating it yields CASSLSARDEQYF.

V is TRBV10-3 and J is TRBJ2-1; 7 positions agree with TRBD1. This CDR3 contains 14 residues. From germline, CDR1 is ENHRY and CDR2 SYGVKD. V lost 6 bases to trimming and J lost 5 bases; unmatched junction nucleotides: 7. CDR3 sequence reads: CAIRDRVRNNEQFF. As DNA, the CDR3 is TGTGCCATCAGAGACAGGGTCCGTAACAATGAGCAGTTCTTC.

The genes are TRBV20-1 and TRBJ2-5; TRBD2 agrees at 7 bases. Germline-derived CDR1 and CDR2 are DFQATT and SNEGSKA (reference sequence). V shed 3 bases and J 1 base; nucleotides not matched to a gene: 8. CDR3 length equals 15 residues. The DNA for the CDR3 is TGCAGTGCTAGTACGGGGGGTGATATCCAAGAGACCCAGTACTTC. Protein: CSASTGGDIQETQYF.

J is TRBJ2-5 and V is TRBV21-1; TRBD1 is the table's D call and was not checked against the DNA. TRBV21-1 is a pseudogene locus. This CDR3 has 17 residues. The CDR3 region has the DNA TGTGCCAGCAGCCTCCTAGAGGGGGTGGAAGTGGCCGAGACCCAGTACTTC. Amino acid sequence: CASSLLEGVEVAETQYF.

J is TRBJ2-1 and V is TRBV30; no reliable D call. The CDR3 extends over 12 amino acids. V lost 1 base and J 6 bases, leaving 7 bases between the germline ends. Germline V CDR1 and CDR2: GTSNPN, SVGIG (reference sequence). The CDR3 here is CAWSALPNEQFF. DNA for the CDR3: TGTGCCTGGAGTGCTCTACCCAATGAGCAGTTCTTC.

The V gene is TRBV27, the J gene TRBJ2-1; 10 nucleotides match TRBD1. CDR3 length: 14 residues. Germline assignment: CDR1 MNHEY and CDR2 SMNVEV (reference sequence). Trimming took 6 bases from V and 7 from J; bases not matched to a gene: 6. For the CDR3, the DNA is TGTGCCAGCAGGAGTGGGACAGGGGTGAATGAGCAGTTCTTC. The encoded protein is CASRSGTGVNEQFF.

The chain combines TRBV4-3 with TRBJ1-5; D is uncertain. The CDR3 is 17 amino acids. V was shortened by 0 bases and J by 0 bases, with 12 bases between the two germline ends. The V gene's germline CDR1 is LGHNA and CDR2 YSLEER. CDR3 loop: CASSQDLGQYSNQPQHF. The DNA for the CDR3 is TGCGCCAGCAGCCAAGATCTGGGTCAATATAGCAATCAGCCCCAGCATTTT.